One sample yielded the 18 T cell receptor beta chains listed below, sequenced in a study of T cell changes during pregnancy in multiple sclerosis. Using immunoSEQ multiplex PCR, the repertoire was profiled, and TCRdb retains in-frame clones only, with some absent. The sample contains roughly 40,000 clones, 70% to 90% of which appear only once. The sequencing used CD4+ T cells from peripheral blood mononuclear cells, collected after pregnancy. The receptors were sampled from a female donor with multiple sclerosis, enrolled in a pregnancy study.

V is TRBV6-5 and J is TRBJ2-1, with D uncertain. The CDR3 contains 15 residues. CDR1 and CDR2 (germline): MNHEY, SVGAGI. The V gene lost 6 bases and the J gene lost 0 bases, with 12 bases spanning the gap. In DNA, the CDR3 is TGTGCCAGCAGCACAGAACATCCCTCCTACAATGAGCAGTTCTTC. Amino acids: CASSTEHPSYNEQFF.

The V call is TRBV19, the J call TRBJ1-5; D is possibly TRBD1 (6 bases). CDR3 length equals 15 residues. V shed 9 bases and J shed 0 bases, with 15 bases lying between them. In germline, CDR1 is LNHDA, CDR2 SQIVND (reference sequence). CDR3 region: CASHRVGYSNQPQHF. The CDR3 nucleotides are TGTGCCAGCCACAGGGTAGGGTATAGCAATCAGCCCCAGCATTTT.

This sequence joins TRBV28 and TRBJ1-6; weak D call: TRBD1 (6 bases). The germline V gene has CDR1 MDHEN and CDR2 SYDVKM. Trimming removed 8 bases from V and 3 bases from J, with 8 bases in between. This CDR3 has 13 residues. CDR3: CASYRDYNSPLHF. For the CDR3, the DNA is TGTGCCAGCTACAGGGACTATAATTCACCCCTCCACTTT.

The chain combines TRBV5-1 with TRBJ2-7; TRBD2 aligns across 10 bases. The germline V gene has CDR1 SGHRS and CDR2 YFSETQ. The V gene end was trimmed by 0 bases and the J gene end by 4 bases; junction bases not matched to a gene: 10. The CDR3 consists of 17 residues. The CDR3 reads CASSLAPAGGTRYEQYF. The CDR3 DNA reads as TGCGCCAGCAGCTTGGCCCCAGCGGGGGGGACTAGATACGAGCAGTACTTC.

V usage is TRBV5-5 and J usage is TRBJ1-1; D is ambiguous. CDR1 is SGHKS and CDR2 is YYEKEE in the germline V gene (reference sequence). The ends were cut back, 2 bases at V and 0 bases at J, with 14 bases in the middle. The CDR3 consists of 16 residues. This chain's CDR3 is CASSFYLLSLNTEAFF. DNA of the CDR3: TGTGCCAGCAGCTTTTATCTTCTATCTCTGAACACTGAAGCTTTCTTT.

J is TRBJ1-3 and V is TRBV6-5; a weak D match, TRBD1 (6 bases). The CDR3 extends over 15 amino acids. V dropped 2 bases and J dropped 4 bases, with 12 bases sitting between them. Germline V lookup: CDR1 MNHEY, CDR2 SVGAGI. The DNA for the CDR3 is TGTGCCAGCAGTTACCGACAGGTTGGGGGAAACACCATATATTTT. Translated, it gives CASSYRQVGGNTIYF.

V is TRBV5-1 and J is TRBJ2-7, with 8 bases lining up with TRBD2. This CDR3 spans 14 amino acids. CDR1 SGHRS and CDR2 YFSETQ come from the germline V gene. The ends lost 4 bases at V and 1 base at J; junction bases unmatched: 4. This CDR3 is CASSKAGDSYEQYF. The DNA of the CDR3 is TGCGCCAGCAGCAAAGCGGGGGATTCCTACGAGCAGTACTTC. The variable domain in full, with the rest retrieved from reference TRBV5-1 and TRBJ2-7, is KAGVTQTPRYLIKTRGQQVTLSCSPISGHRSVSWYQQTPGQGLQFLFEYFSETQRNKGNFPGRFSGRQFSNSRSEMNVSTLELGDSALYLCASSKAGDSYEQYFGPGTRLTVT.

This CDR3 reads CAWSVNNRNTIYF. The CDR3 coding sequence is TGTGCCTGGAGTGTAAATAACCGGAACACCATATATTTT. V usage is TRBV30 and J usage is TRBJ1-3; D call uncertain. Trimming removed 0 bases at V and 7 bases at J, with 10 bases between. The CDR3 length is 13 residues. Germline V gene lookup returns CDR1 GTSNPN and CDR2 SVGIG (reference sequence).

The J gene is TRBJ2-5, the V gene TRBV20-1; weak D call: TRBD2 (5 bases). CDR1 and CDR2 from the germline V gene are DFQATT and SNEGSKA (reference sequence). Between the trimmed V and J ends, which lost 5 bases and 5 bases, there was a span of 9 bases. The CDR3 runs to 11 residues. The CDR3 region is CSAAWRETQYF. The CDR3, as DNA: TGCAGTGCTGCGTGGAGGGAGACCCAGTACTTC.

The V gene is TRBV19, the J gene TRBJ2-7; TRBD2 matches 7 bases. The CDR3 spans 16 residues. J gave up 4 bases and V 3 bases, and 12 bases lay outside the gene matches. Germline CDR1 and CDR2: LNHDA and SQIVND (reference sequence). CDR3 nucleotides: TGTGCCAGTAGTATTCAACTACTAGCGCAGGGTTACGAGCAGTACTTC. It specifies CASSIQLLAQGYEQYF.

This clone appeared a single time. This chain links TRBV19 with TRBJ2-1, with 12 bases that match TRBD2. The length of the CDR3 is 18 residues. Losses at the gene ends were 4 bases for V and 0 bases for J; bases not matched to a gene: 7. The germline gives CDR1 LNHDA, CDR2 SQIVND (reference sequence). CDR3 sequence (DNA): TGTGCCAGTAGTAATCGGCTAGCGGGGGGGAGCTCCTACAATGAGCAGTTCTTC. Its translation is CASSNRLAGGSSYNEQFF. Combining the CDR3 with reference TRBV19 and TRBJ2-1 gives the whole variable domain DGGITQSPKYLFRKEGQNVTLSCEQNLNHDAMYWYRQDPGQGLRLIYYSQIVNDFQKGDIAEGYSVSREKKESFPLTVTSAQKNPTAFYLCASSNRLAGGSSYNEQFFGPGTRLTVL.

V and J are TRBV7-2 and TRBJ1-1, with no clear D. The germline CDR1 and CDR2 sequences are SGHTA and FQGNSA. The CDR3 has 14 amino acids. Trimming removed 5 bases at V and 1 base at J, with 11 bases between. The CDR3 DNA reads as TGTGCCAGCAGCCCTGGAGCGGCGAACACTGAAGCTTTCTTT. Its protein product is CASSPGAANTEAFF.

This clone has more than one count but fewer than ten. The chain couples TRBV18 to TRBJ1-2; 7 bases agree with TRBD1. The CDR3 consists of 13 residues. Germline CDR1 KGHSH, CDR2 LQKENI. Trimming cost V 3 bases and J 2 bases; bases outside gene matches: 0. CDR3 sequence (DNA): TGTGCCAGCTCACCGGACAGGAACTATGGCTACACCTTC. Protein: CASSPDRNYGYTF. The entire variable domain, with the rest obtained from reference TRBV18 and TRBJ1-2, is as follows: NAGVMQNPRHLVRRRGQEARLRCSPMKGHSHVYWYRQLPEEGLKFMVYLQKENIIDESGMPKERFSAEFPKEGPSILRIQQVVRGDSAAYFCASSPDRNYGYTFGSGTRLTVV.

The rearrangement links TRBV5-1 to TRBJ1-1; the D gene is possibly TRBD1 (5 bases). Per germline, CDR1 SGHRS and CDR2 YFSETQ. This CDR3 contains 14 residues. V lost 3 bases and J 4 bases, leaving 13 bases between the germline ends. The CDR3 loop is CASSYPGHFTEAFF. CDR3 bases: TGCGCCAGCAGCTACCCAGGACACTTCACTGAAGCTTTCTTT.

The count of this clone is one. CDR3 protein: CASSLARTGLGYWDEQFF. The CDR3 DNA sequence: TGCGCCAGCAGCTTGGCCAGGACAGGGCTAGGGTATTGGGATGAGCAGTTCTTC. The chain has TRBV5-1 and TRBJ2-1, with 8 positions matching TRBD1. The V gene's germline CDR1 is SGHRS and CDR2 YFSETQ. There are 18 residues in the CDR3. V shed 0 bases, J shed 8 bases, and the junction held 16 bases outside the gene matches.

This chain joins TRBV6-5 and TRBJ1-1; TRBD1 is a possible D gene (5 bases). The CDR3 extends over 14 amino acids. Germline values: CDR1 MNHEY, CDR2 SVGAGI. V lost 6 bases, J lost 1 base, and 12 bases lay in between. The CDR3 sequence: CASSAWGGNTEAFF. The CDR3 DNA reads as TGTGCCAGCAGCGCCTGGGGGGGGAACACTGAAGCTTTCTTT.

In DNA, the CDR3 is TGTGCCAGTAGTATTACCAGGGGGCTTCAGCCCCAGCATTTT. This gives the protein CASSITRGLQPQHF. This chain joins TRBV19 and TRBJ1-5, with 8 bases that match TRBD1. The CDR3 length is 14 residues. V was clipped by 3 bases and J by 6 bases; unmatched bases: 4. Per the germline V gene, CDR1 is LNHDA and CDR2 is SQIVND (reference sequence).

The chain recombines TRBV11-2 with TRBJ2-5, with 9 nucleotides matching TRBD2. The CDR3 is 15 amino acids. The V gene's germline CDR1 is SGHAT and CDR2 FQNNGV. Trimming took 5 bases from V and 4 from J; bases not matched to a gene: 8. In DNA form, the CDR3 reads TGTGCCAGCAGCCCTAAGCTACTAGCGGGAGAGACCCAGTACTTC. Amino acid sequence: CASSPKLLAGETQYF. The full variable domain, its missing parts supplied by reference TRBV11-2 and TRBJ2-5, is EAGVAQSPRYKIIEKRQSVAFWCNPISGHATLYWYQQILGQGPKLLIQFQNNGVVDDSQLPKDRFSAERLKGVDSTLKIQPAKLEDSAVYLCASSPKLLAGETQYFGPGTRLLVL.